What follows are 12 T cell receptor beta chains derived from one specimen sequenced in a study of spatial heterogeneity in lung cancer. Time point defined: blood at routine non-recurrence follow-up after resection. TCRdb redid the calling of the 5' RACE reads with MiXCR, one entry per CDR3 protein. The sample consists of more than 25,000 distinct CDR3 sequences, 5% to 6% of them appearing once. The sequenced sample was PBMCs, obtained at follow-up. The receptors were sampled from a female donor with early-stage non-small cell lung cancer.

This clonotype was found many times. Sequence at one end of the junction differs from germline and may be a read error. The CDR3: CASSPIRVDTQYF. CDR3 DNA sequence: TGTGCTAGCAGCCCTATTCGCGTGGATACGCAGTATTTT. This chain links TRBV7-7 with TRBJ2-3; D is unresolved. Germline loops: CDR1 SSHAT, CDR2 FNYEAQ (reference sequence). There are 13 residues in the CDR3.

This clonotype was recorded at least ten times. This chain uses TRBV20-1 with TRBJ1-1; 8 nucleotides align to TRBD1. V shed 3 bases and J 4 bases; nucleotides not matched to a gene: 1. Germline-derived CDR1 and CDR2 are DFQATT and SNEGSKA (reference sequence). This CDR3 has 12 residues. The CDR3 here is CSASTGGTEAFF. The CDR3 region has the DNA TGCAGTGCTAGTACAGGGGGCACTGAAGCTTTCTTT.

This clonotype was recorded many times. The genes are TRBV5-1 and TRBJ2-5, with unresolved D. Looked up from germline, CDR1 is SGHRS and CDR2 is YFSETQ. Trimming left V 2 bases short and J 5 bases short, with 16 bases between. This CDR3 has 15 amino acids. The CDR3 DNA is TGCGCCAGCAGCTTTGGGGAAACCCTACTGGAGACCCAGTACTTC. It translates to CASSFGETLLETQYF.

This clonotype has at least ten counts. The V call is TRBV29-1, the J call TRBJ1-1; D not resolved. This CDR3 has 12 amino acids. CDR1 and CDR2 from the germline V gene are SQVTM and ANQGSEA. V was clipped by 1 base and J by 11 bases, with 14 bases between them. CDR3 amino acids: CSVEGATVGAFF. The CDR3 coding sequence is TGCAGCGTTGAAGGGGCCACCGTGGGCGCTTTCTTT.

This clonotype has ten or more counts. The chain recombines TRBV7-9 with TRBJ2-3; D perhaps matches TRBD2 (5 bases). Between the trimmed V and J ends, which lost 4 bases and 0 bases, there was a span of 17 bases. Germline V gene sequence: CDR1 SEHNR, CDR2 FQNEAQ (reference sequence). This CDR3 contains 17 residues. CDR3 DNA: TGTGCCAGCAGCTCGACGTTGGGAGTCAGGAGCACAGATACGCAGTATTTT. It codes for CASSSTLGVRSTDTQYF.

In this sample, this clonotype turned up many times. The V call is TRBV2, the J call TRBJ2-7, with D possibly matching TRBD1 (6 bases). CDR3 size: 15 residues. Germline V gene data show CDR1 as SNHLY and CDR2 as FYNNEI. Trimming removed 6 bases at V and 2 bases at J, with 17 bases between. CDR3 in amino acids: CASRQGTLPTYEQYF. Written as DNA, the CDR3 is TGTGCCAGCAGGCAGGGGACACTCCCCACCTACGAGCAGTACTTC.

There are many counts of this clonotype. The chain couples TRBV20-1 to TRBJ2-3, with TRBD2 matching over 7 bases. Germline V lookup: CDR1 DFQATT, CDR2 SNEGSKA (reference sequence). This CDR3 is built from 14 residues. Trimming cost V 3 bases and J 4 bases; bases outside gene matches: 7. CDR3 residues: CSASEGGPPDTQYF. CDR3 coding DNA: TGCAGTGCTAGCGAGGGAGGGCCGCCAGATACGCAGTATTTT.

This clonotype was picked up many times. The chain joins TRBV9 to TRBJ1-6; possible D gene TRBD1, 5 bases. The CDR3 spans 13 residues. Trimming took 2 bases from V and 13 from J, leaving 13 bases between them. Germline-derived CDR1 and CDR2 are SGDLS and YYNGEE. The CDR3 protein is CASSVGLGAPLHF. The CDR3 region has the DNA TGTGCCAGCAGCGTGGGGCTCGGGGCGCCCCTCCACTTT.

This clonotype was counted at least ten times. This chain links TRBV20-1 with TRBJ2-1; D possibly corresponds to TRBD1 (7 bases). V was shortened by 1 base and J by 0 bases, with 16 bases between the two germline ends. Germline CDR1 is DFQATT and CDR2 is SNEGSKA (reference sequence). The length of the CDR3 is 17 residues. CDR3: CSARGTGDFSSYNEQFF. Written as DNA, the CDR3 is TGCAGTGCTAGAGGTACAGGGGACTTTAGCTCCTACAATGAGCAGTTCTTC.

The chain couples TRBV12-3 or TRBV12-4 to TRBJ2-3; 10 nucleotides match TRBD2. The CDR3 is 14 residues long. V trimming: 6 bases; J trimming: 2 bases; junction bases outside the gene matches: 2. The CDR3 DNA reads TGTGCCAGCAGAACTAGCGGGGTCACAGATACGCAGTATTTT. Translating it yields CASRTSGVTDTQYF.

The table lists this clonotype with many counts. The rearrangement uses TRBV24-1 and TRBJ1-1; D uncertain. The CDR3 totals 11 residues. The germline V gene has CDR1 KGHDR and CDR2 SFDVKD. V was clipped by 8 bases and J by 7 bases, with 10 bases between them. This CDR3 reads CATTPRGEAFF. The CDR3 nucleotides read TGTGCCACCACTCCGAGAGGTGAAGCTTTCTTT.

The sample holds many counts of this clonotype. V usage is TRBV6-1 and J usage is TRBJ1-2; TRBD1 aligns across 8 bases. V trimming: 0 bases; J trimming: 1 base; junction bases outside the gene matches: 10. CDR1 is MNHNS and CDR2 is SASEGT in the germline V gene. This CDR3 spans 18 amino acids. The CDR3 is CASSEAQGASGLNYGYTF. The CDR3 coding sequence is TGTGCCAGCAGTGAAGCGCAGGGGGCGTCGGGACTTAACTATGGCTACACCTTC.